This T cell receptor beta chain was retrieved from a study of CD4+ T cells in melanoma. Germline CDR1 SGHRS, CDR2 YFSETQ. Trimming cost V 4 bases and J 10 bases, with 18 bases left between them. This CDR3 is 14 amino acids long. Here immunoSEQ multiplex PCR was the method, and the copy in TCRdb shows in-frame clones only, minus some. The sample records about 110,000 clones, around 92% being singletons. This clone was detected once. Source material: peripheral blood. The rearrangement uses TRBV5-1 and TRBJ2-1; D possibly matches TRBD1 or TRBD2 (5 bases each). The source is a human donor with melanoma. CDR3 sequence reads: CASSEGPPEGEQFF. The CDR3 coding sequence is TGCGCCAGCAGCGAGGGACCACCTGAGGGCGAGCAGTTCTTC. The variable domain in full, with the rest retrieved from reference TRBV5-1 and TRBJ2-1, is KAGVTQTPRYLIKTRGQQVTLSCSPISGHRSVSWYQQTPGQGLQFLFEYFSETQRNKGNFPGRFSGRQFSNSRSEMNVSTLELGDSALYLCASSEGPPEGEQFFGPGTRLTVL.